This T cell receptor (beta chain) is drawn from a study of T cells in tuberculosis (dated by TCRdb to the late 2010s). Regarding the study in general: In the study, CD1B tetramers and high-throughput TCR immunosequencing were combined to characterize T cells specific for the mycobacterial lipid antigen glucose monomycolate (GMM). With ten people per group, a South African clinical cohort compared IGRA-negative adolescents, IGRA-positive adolescents with latent tuberculosis, and adults with active tuberculosis.

At study entry, adolescents were screened for latent tuberculosis infection using a tuberculin skin test and the QuantiFERON-TB GOLD In-Tube IGRA. Immunosequencing of unsorted cryopreserved PBMC covered, on average, about 99,000 T cells per clinical donor. Eleven high schools in the Worcester region of the Western Cape, South Africa, served as enrollment sites for adolescents aged 12 to 18 years. Around 10 adolescents infected with M. tuberculosis and ten uninfected adolescents were chosen and matched for age and sex. For the adolescents, PBMC were isolated by density centrifugation from freshly drawn heparinized blood and then cryopreserved. Study-wide findings and limitations: The smaller NN-distances were partly driven by shorter CDR3-alpha lengths in active tuberculosis patients, and the difference for TCR-beta did not reach statistical significance. Using GEM motif frequencies, a classifier achieved around 70% accuracy, whereas a classifier built on the diverse GMM-specific repertoire got to around 86% accuracy (AUROC around 0.9). Smaller mean NN-distances to GMM-specific TCRs were observed in active tuberculosis TCR-alpha repertoires than in IGRA-negative controls, suggesting clonal expansion of GMM-specific TCRs. Which clinical samples got chosen depended on the availability of cryopreserved specimens, and the active tuberculosis cases were adults, whereas the controls were adolescents.

The immunoSEQ multiplex PCR assay was used to generate TCR libraries, with TCR-beta and/or TCR-alpha/delta assays applied to each sample. The Illumina high-throughput platform was used to sequence the amplified TCR libraries. The authors' analysis ran thus. Clustering and dimensionality reduction relied on pairwise TCRdist distances among GMM-specific receptors from T cells that were either sorted ex vivo or expanded in vitro. The score assigned to each clinical repertoire was mean NN-distance, meaning the average TCRdist to the nearest 10% of tetramer-positive reference sequences. GEM TCR motif frequency was calculated as the fraction of unique TCRs that matched known GEM sequences in V/J usage and CDR3 length. Linear discriminant analysis with leave-one-out cross-validation, implemented in scikit-learn, was used to classify active tuberculosis. TCRdb re-hosts the immuneACCESS table, in-frame sequences only. Its copies lack some clones; in the studies checked, an unresolved V gene accounts for under half of them, and the cause for the rest is not known. V and J calls and clone size are those listed in that table; D and trimming were worked out from the DNA. In all, the sample holds roughly 40,000 clones, and 95% of those were seen once. The leading ten clones occupy about 3.7% of the sample.

Points on this clone: Its binding antigen is unknown. Base qualities are not recorded, but no much larger clone differs from it by a single base.

Sequencing input: PBMCs. This TCR was sampled from a donor between 5 and 29 years old with latent tuberculosis or without tuberculosis infection.

CDR3 reads: CASSGGTANEKLFF. In nucleotide form, the sequence is TGTGCCAGCAGCGGGGGGACAGCAAATGAAAAACTGTTTTTT. In this chain, TRBV9 is recombined with TRBJ1-4; TRBD1 agrees with 7 junctional bases. The germline V gene yields SGDLS for CDR1 and YYNGEE for CDR2. V is trimmed back by 3 bases and J by 5 bases, and the junction contains 4 bases that no gene match accounts for. The CDR3 goes from the cysteine to the phenylalanine over 14 residues. Solely the CDR3 DNA is kept, with 42 bases framed from the first base.